Listed here is a single TCR beta chain. Its specificity is not known. The data stem from a study of vaccination and CD4 T cells after COVID-19. Points from the study as a whole: 304 of 307 vaccine-specific clones from convalescent patients were spike mono-reactive.

Trimming removed 5 bases at V and 2 bases at J, with 10 bases between. This CDR3 has 13 amino acids. From germline, CDR1 is MNHEY and CDR2 SMNVEV (reference sequence). Researchers used the Oncomine TCR Beta short-read assay to sequence DNA from cultured CD4+ T cells. Genomic DNA from cultured CD4+ T cells was extracted. MiXCR, applied by TCRdb to the PCR reads, yields one record per CDR3 protein. The sample consists of roughly 6,800 distinct CDR3 sequences, around a third of them appearing once. Treatment denoted: roughly 11-day PBMC culture with coronavirus spike peptide pools or control peptides (ViraFEST assay). Prior to the COVID-19 pandemic (2011-2018), the unexposed donor's CD4+ T cells were collected. ViraFEST sequenced TCRs after peptide-pool expansion of antigen-specific T cells.

The sample consisted of CD4+ T cells from blood, cultured in vitro. This TCR came from a human donor in good health. The chain recombines TRBV27 with TRBJ2-7; the D is unclear. CDR3 DNA: TGTGCCAGCAGTCCCAGAGGAACCTACGAGCAGTACTTC. It codes for CASSPRGTYEQYF.